The rows below give T cell receptor beta chains drawn from one sample of a study of blood T cells in healthy people across ages. Each CDR3 protein gets one entry after TCRdb re-called the 5' RACE reads with MiXCR. The sample lists 1.5 million to 2 million distinct CDR3 sequences; about two fifths were seen once. Material: blood. These receptors originate from a human donor in good health. CDR3s include the opening cysteine and the closing phenylalanine or tryptophan. The D gene is left open where the match is weak. Where a row states a size, it is once, few, many or the class of an expanded clone; other rows omit it.

cdr3_aa: CSVEDFLFRVSYNEQFF
cdr3_nt: TGCAGCGTTGAAGATTTCCTCTTCCGGGTATCCTACAATGAGCAGTTCTTC
d_call: .
j_call: TRBJ2-1
v_call: TRBV29-1
clone_size: few

cdr3_aa: CASSPSGGWGYTF
cdr3_nt: TGTGCCAGCAGCCCTAGTGGGGGCTGGGGCTACACCTTC
d_call: .
j_call: TRBJ1-2
v_call: TRBV7-2
clone_size: .

cdr3_aa: CASSSITGTEAFF
cdr3_nt: TGTGCCAGCAGCTCGATTACAGGGACTGAAGCTTTCTTT
d_call: .
j_call: TRBJ1-1
v_call: TRBV7-3
clone_size: .

cdr3_aa: CSARDTGTVETEAFF
cdr3_nt: TGCAGTGCTAGAGATACCGGGACAGTAGAAACTGAAGCTTTCTTT
d_call: TRBD1
j_call: TRBJ1-1
v_call: TRBV20-1
clone_size: few

cdr3_aa: CSARVQGTDGYTF
cdr3_nt: TGCAGTGCTAGAGTGCAGGGAACGGATGGCTACACCTTC
d_call: .
j_call: TRBJ1-2
v_call: TRBV20-1
clone_size: .

cdr3_aa: CASGQDASGDRTDTQYF
cdr3_nt: TGCGCCAGCGGCCAAGACGCTAGCGGGGATCGCACAGATACGCAGTATTTT
d_call: TRBD2
j_call: TRBJ2-3
v_call: TRBV4-3
clone_size: .

cdr3_aa: CSARAMTGSSYEQYF
cdr3_nt: TGCAGTGCTAGAGCTATGACAGGTAGCTCCTACGAGCAGTACTTC
d_call: .
j_call: TRBJ2-7
v_call: TRBV20-1
clone_size: .

cdr3_aa: CASSLEIRTETQYF
cdr3_nt: TGTGCCAGCAGCTTAGAAATTCGGACAGAGACGCAGTATTTT
d_call: .
j_call: TRBJ2-3
v_call: TRBV7-2
clone_size: .

cdr3_aa: CASSEQGEWEKLFF
cdr3_nt: TGTGCCAGCAGTGAACAGGGGGAGTGGGAAAAACTGTTTTTT
d_call: TRBD1
j_call: TRBJ1-4
v_call: TRBV12-3/TRBV12-4
clone_size: .

cdr3_aa: CSARASLGIPQDSPLHF
cdr3_nt: TGCAGTGCTAGAGCGAGCTTGGGTATTCCTCAGGATTCACCCCTCCACTTT
d_call: .
j_call: TRBJ1-6
v_call: TRBV20-1
clone_size: few

cdr3_aa: CAISDGANIQYF
cdr3_nt: TGTGCCATCAGTGATGGAGCGAACATTCAGTACTTC
d_call: .
j_call: TRBJ2-4
v_call: TRBV10-3
clone_size: few

cdr3_aa: CASGPSYYNEKLFF
cdr3_nt: TGTGCCAGCGGTCCTTCGTACTATAATGAAAAACTGTTTTTT
d_call: .
j_call: TRBJ1-4
v_call: TRBV2
clone_size: .

cdr3_aa: CSALGGDPLYEQYF
cdr3_nt: TGCAGTGCCCTTGGGGGCGATCCGCTCTACGAGCAGTACTTC
d_call: .
j_call: TRBJ2-7
v_call: TRBV20-1
clone_size: few

cdr3_aa: CSARKPGLNTEAFF
cdr3_nt: TGCAGTGCTAGAAAGCCAGGGCTGAACACTGAAGCTTTCTTT
d_call: .
j_call: TRBJ1-1
v_call: TRBV20-1
clone_size: .

cdr3_aa: CASSENRGANTEAFF
cdr3_nt: TGTGCCAGCAGTGAAAACAGGGGGGCGAACACTGAAGCTTTCTTT
d_call: TRBD1
j_call: TRBJ1-1
v_call: TRBV28
clone_size: few

cdr3_aa: CSASWADTQYF
cdr3_nt: TGCAGTGCTAGTTGGGCAGATACGCAGTATTTT
d_call: .
j_call: TRBJ2-3
v_call: TRBV20-1
clone_size: few

cdr3_aa: CASSFGSGDWSYTF
cdr3_nt: TGCGCCAGCAGCTTCGGTTCCGGGGACTGGAGCTACACCTTC
d_call: .
j_call: TRBJ1-2
v_call: TRBV5-1
clone_size: .

cdr3_aa: CASSTGTSGGSSETQYF
cdr3_nt: TGTGCCAGCAGTACCGGGACTAGCGGGGGTTCCTCAGAGACCCAGTACTTC
d_call: TRBD2
j_call: TRBJ2-5
v_call: TRBV28
clone_size: .

cdr3_aa: CASSLACGGEAKNIQYF
cdr3_nt: TGCGCCAGCAGTTTAGCTTGCGGGGGGGAGGCCAAAAACATTCAGTACTTC
d_call: TRBD2
j_call: TRBJ2-4
v_call: TRBV12-3/TRBV12-4
clone_size: once

cdr3_aa: CASSLPGLAGPASYNEQFF
cdr3_nt: TGCGCCAGCAGCTTGCCGGGACTAGCGGGGCCGGCATCCTACAATGAGCAGTTCTTC
d_call: TRBD2
j_call: TRBJ2-1
v_call: TRBV5-1
clone_size: .

cdr3_aa: CASSPEGKRTDTQYF
cdr3_nt: TGCGCCAGCAGCCCGGAGGGGAAGCGCACAGATACGCAGTATTTT
d_call: .
j_call: TRBJ2-3
v_call: TRBV5-1
clone_size: .

cdr3_aa: CASSIRPNTGELFF
cdr3_nt: TGTGCCAGTAGTATTCGACCAAACACCGGGGAGCTGTTTTTT
d_call: .
j_call: TRBJ2-2
v_call: TRBV19
clone_size: .

cdr3_aa: CASDGGLTYEQYF
cdr3_nt: TGTGCCTCCGACGGCGGGCTAACCTACGAGCAGTACTTC
d_call: .
j_call: TRBJ2-7
v_call: TRBV5-8
clone_size: .

cdr3_aa: CASKFLGTGAYEQYF
cdr3_nt: TGTGCCAGCAAATTCCTCGGGACAGGGGCTTACGAGCAGTACTTC
d_call: TRBD1
j_call: TRBJ2-7
v_call: TRBV6-1
clone_size: many

cdr3_aa: CASSLVGEQPQHF
cdr3_nt: TGTGCCAGCAGCTTGGTTGGAGAACAGCCCCAGCATTTT
d_call: .
j_call: TRBJ1-5
v_call: TRBV7-2
clone_size: few

cdr3_aa: CATSRWDAPSGANVLTF
cdr3_nt: TGTGCCACCAGCCGGTGGGACGCGCCCTCTGGGGCCAACGTCCTGACTTTC
d_call: .
j_call: TRBJ2-6
v_call: TRBV15
clone_size: .

cdr3_aa: CASSERAVSYNEQFF
cdr3_nt: TGTGCCAGCAGTGAAAGAGCGGTCTCCTACAATGAGCAGTTCTTC
d_call: .
j_call: TRBJ2-1
v_call: TRBV12-3/TRBV12-4
clone_size: .

cdr3_aa: CASSSAWGLAKNIQYF
cdr3_nt: TGCGCCAGCAGCTCGGCGTGGGGGCTGGCCAAAAACATTCAGTACTTC
d_call: .
j_call: TRBJ2-4
v_call: TRBV5-1
clone_size: once

cdr3_aa: CASSELRASYNEQFF
cdr3_nt: TGTGCCAGCAGTGAACTAAGGGCCTCCTACAATGAGCAGTTCTTC
d_call: .
j_call: TRBJ2-1
v_call: TRBV6-1
clone_size: few

cdr3_aa: CASSLELGVLDEQYF
cdr3_nt: TGTGCCAGCAGCTTAGAATTGGGGGTTTTGGACGAGCAGTACTTC
d_call: .
j_call: TRBJ2-7
v_call: TRBV7-2
clone_size: .

cdr3_aa: CASGLGQAIQETQYF
cdr3_nt: TGTGCTAGTGGTTTGGGGCAGGCGATACAAGAGACCCAGTACTTC
d_call: .
j_call: TRBJ2-5
v_call: TRBV12-5
clone_size: .

cdr3_aa: CASSPQTSGTGELFF
cdr3_nt: TGTGCCAGCTCACCACAAACTAGCGGCACCGGGGAGCTGTTTTTT
d_call: TRBD2
j_call: TRBJ2-2
v_call: TRBV18
clone_size: .

cdr3_aa: CASRSPGQGAFGANVLTF
cdr3_nt: TGTGCCAGCAGATCCCCGGGACAGGGGGCCTTCGGGGCCAACGTCCTGACTTTC
d_call: TRBD1
j_call: TRBJ2-6
v_call: TRBV28
clone_size: .

cdr3_aa: CASSLEGQGARGYTF
cdr3_nt: TGCGCCAGCAGCTTGGAGGGACAGGGGGCGCGCGGCTACACCTTC
d_call: TRBD1
j_call: TRBJ1-2
v_call: TRBV5-1
clone_size: .

cdr3_aa: CASSLARTGFNSPLHF
cdr3_nt: TGTGCCAGCAGTTTAGCGCGGACAGGTTTTAATTCACCCCTCCACTTT
d_call: TRBD1
j_call: TRBJ1-6
v_call: TRBV12-3/TRBV12-4
clone_size: .

cdr3_aa: CASSLGQGSFDNEQFF
cdr3_nt: TGCGCCAGCAGCTTGGGACAGGGGAGTTTCGACAATGAGCAGTTCTTC
d_call: TRBD1
j_call: TRBJ2-1
v_call: TRBV5-1
clone_size: .

cdr3_aa: CASSHTKGAGGSYEQYF
cdr3_nt: TGCGCCAGCAGCCATACGAAGGGCGCAGGGGGCTCCTACGAGCAGTACTTC
d_call: TRBD1
j_call: TRBJ2-7
v_call: TRBV4-3
clone_size: .

cdr3_aa: CASSTTGGWSYNEQFF
cdr3_nt: TGTGCCAGCAGCACAACAGGGGGCTGGTCCTACAATGAGCAGTTCTTC
d_call: TRBD1
j_call: TRBJ2-1
v_call: TRBV7-8
clone_size: .

cdr3_aa: CSASTAENYEQYF
cdr3_nt: TGCAGTGCTAGTACGGCCGAGAACTACGAGCAGTACTTC
d_call: .
j_call: TRBJ2-7
v_call: TRBV20-1
clone_size: .

cdr3_aa: CASSARSLGGETQYF
cdr3_nt: TGTGCCAGCAGCGCACGGAGTCTGGGTGGGGAGACCCAGTACTTC
d_call: .
j_call: TRBJ2-5
v_call: TRBV7-9
clone_size: .

cdr3_aa: CASSENHENYGYTF
cdr3_nt: TGTGCCAGCAGCGAAAACCATGAAAACTATGGCTACACCTTC
d_call: .
j_call: TRBJ1-2
v_call: TRBV7-2
clone_size: .